The clone carrying this TCR beta chain was counted a few times. This entry belongs to a study of early T cells in non-severe SARS-CoV-2 infection. About the research overall: Unpaired chains resulted from sequencing bulk RNA of unsorted whole blood.

Tagging with unique molecular identifiers was applied to individual cDNA molecules. TCRdb redid the calling of the 5' RACE reads with MiXCR, one entry per CDR3 protein. The repertoire holds about 33,000 distinct CDR3 sequences, 6% to 8.5% seen once, with approximately 4.1% in the top ten. CDR3 length equals 11 residues. Between the trimmed V and J ends, which lost 10 bases and 6 bases, there was a span of 12 bases. The chain employs TRBV12-3 or TRBV12-4 and TRBJ1-2; TRBD1 might be the D (6 bases). The source material was whole blood. The sequence derives from an adult who was a healthcare worker with PCR-confirmed SARS-CoV-2 infection or an uninfected control (not recorded which). The CDR3 DNA is TGTGCCATACCGGGGGGCGATGGCTACACCTTC. It codes for CAIPGGDGYTF.